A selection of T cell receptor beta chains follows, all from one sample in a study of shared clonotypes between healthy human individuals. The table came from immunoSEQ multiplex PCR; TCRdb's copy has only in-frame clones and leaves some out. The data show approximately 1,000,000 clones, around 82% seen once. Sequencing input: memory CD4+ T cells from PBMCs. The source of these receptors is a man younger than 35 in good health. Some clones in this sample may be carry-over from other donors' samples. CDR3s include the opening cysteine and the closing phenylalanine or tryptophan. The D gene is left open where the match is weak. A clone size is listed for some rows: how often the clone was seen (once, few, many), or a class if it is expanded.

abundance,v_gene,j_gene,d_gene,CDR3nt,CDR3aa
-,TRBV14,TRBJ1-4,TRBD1,TGTGCCAGCAGCCGGTCCCGGGACAGGGCCCGCGGTGAAAAACTGTTTTTT,CASSRSRDRARGEKLFF
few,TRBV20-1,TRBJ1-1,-,TGCAGTGCTAGATTGAACACTGAAGCTTTCTTT,CSARLNTEAFF
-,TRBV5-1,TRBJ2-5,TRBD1,TGCGCCAGCAGCTTAGGGACAGGGACCGGAGGGGTTCCAGGGACCCAGTACTTC,CASSLGTGTGGVPGTQYF
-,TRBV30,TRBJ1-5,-,TGTGCCTGGAGTGTCGGGGGGGCCCCTAATCAGCCCCAGCATTTT,CAWSVGGAPNQPQHF
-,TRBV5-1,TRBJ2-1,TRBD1,TGCGCCAGCAGCTTGGTGCGGACAGGGGGCCAGTTCGATGAGCAGTTCTTC,CASSLVRTGGQFDEQFF
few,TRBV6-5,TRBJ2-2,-,TGTGCCAGCAGTTATTTGGACACCGGGGAGCTGTTTTTT,CASSYLDTGELFF
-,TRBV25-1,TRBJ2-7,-,TGTGCCAGCAGTCCCGGGGGCGCTGATACCTACGAGCAGTACTTC,CASSPGGADTYEQYF
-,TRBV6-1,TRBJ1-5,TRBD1,TGTGCCAGCCGACAGGGAGGGCCCCAGCATTTT,CASRQGGPQHF
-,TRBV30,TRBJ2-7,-,TGTGCCTGGGGTAAACGGACAGACGAGCAGTACTTC,CAWGKRTDEQYF
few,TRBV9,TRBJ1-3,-,TGTGCCAGCAGCGCGACAACAGATATCTCTGGAAACACCATATATTTT,CASSATTDISGNTIYF
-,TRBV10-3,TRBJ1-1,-,TGTGCCATCAATCAGGGTCCTATGAACACTGAAGCTTTCTTT,CAINQGPMNTEAFF
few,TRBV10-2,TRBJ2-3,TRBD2,TGCGCCAGCAGGGGGACTAGCGGGGGGAGCACAGATACGCAGTATTTT,CASRGTSGGSTDTQYF
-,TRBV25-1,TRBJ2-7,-,TGTGCCAGCAGTGAGGGAAAAGACTCCCAGCCCTACGAGCAGTACTTC,CASSEGKDSQPYEQYF
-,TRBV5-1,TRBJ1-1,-,TGCGCCAGCAGCTTGGCCTTGGGCATGTCGAACACTGAAGCTTTCTTT,CASSLALGMSNTEAFF
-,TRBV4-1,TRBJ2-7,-,TGCGCCAGCAGCCAAGGGGTCGGGTTACCCTACGAGCAGTACTTC,CASSQGVGLPYEQYF
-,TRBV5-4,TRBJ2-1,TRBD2,TGTGCCAGCAGCGAGGCTAGCGGGGGTGAGCAGTTCTTC,CASSEASGGEQFF
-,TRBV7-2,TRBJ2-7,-,TGTGCCAGCAGCTTCGGGGGGCGTTCCTACGAGCAGTACTTC,CASSFGGRSYEQYF
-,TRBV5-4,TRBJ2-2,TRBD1,TGTGCCAGCAGCTTGGCCGACAGGGGGAACACCGGGGAGCTGTTTTTT,CASSLADRGNTGELFF
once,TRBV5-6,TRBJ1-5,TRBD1,TGTGCCAGCAGCTTGTCGCCTTGGACAGGGAACCAGCCCCAGCATTTT,CASSLSPWTGNQPQHF
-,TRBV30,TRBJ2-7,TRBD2,TGTGCCTGGAGCCCCCTAGTAACTAGCGGGAACGAGCAGTACTTC,CAWSPLVTSGNEQYF
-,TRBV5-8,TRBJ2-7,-,TGTGCCAGCAGCTCTGGGGTAGGGTGGACCTACGAGCAGTACTTC,CASSSGVGWTYEQYF
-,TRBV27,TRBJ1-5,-,TGTGCCAGCAGCCCCAGGTTCTTAGGCAATCAGCCCCAGCATTTT,CASSPRFLGNQPQHF
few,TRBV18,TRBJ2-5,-,TGTGCCAGCTCACCACCTTACGACTACCAAGAGACCCAGTACTTC,CASSPPYDYQETQYF
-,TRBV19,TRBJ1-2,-,TGTGCCAGTAGTATGAGAAGGTACGCATCTAACTATGGCTACACCTTC,CASSMRRYASNYGYTF
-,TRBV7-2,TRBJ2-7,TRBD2,TGTGCCAGCAGCTTACTAGCGGGACACGAGCAGTACTTC,CASSLLAGHEQYF
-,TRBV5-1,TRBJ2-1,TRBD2,TGCGCCAGCAGCTTGGAGGGAGGGTTCAGCTCCTACAATGAGCAGTTCTTC,CASSLEGGFSSYNEQFF
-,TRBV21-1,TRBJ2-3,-,TGTGCCAGCAGCAAATTGGGGACTAGCGCGACAGATACGCAGTATTTT,CASSKLGTSATDTQYF
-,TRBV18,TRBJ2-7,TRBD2,TGTGCCAGCTCACCGACTAGCGGGTTCGAGCAGTACTTC,CASSPTSGFEQYF
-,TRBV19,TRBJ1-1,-,TGTGCCAGTAGTATGGCTGGGGTCGAAGCTTTCTTT,CASSMAGVEAFF
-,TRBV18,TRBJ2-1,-,TGTGCCAGCTCACCAAATAGCGGGACAGGGAGCAGCGAGCAGTTCTTC,CASSPNSGTGSSEQFF
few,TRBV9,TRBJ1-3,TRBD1,TGTGCCAGCAGCGACCGGGACAGGGGCCGGAACACCATATATTTT,CASSDRDRGRNTIYF
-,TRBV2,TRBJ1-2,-,TGTGCCAGCAGTCAACAGGGTCCCTATGGCTACACCTTC,CASSQQGPYGYTF
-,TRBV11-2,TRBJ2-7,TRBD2,TGTGCCAGCAGCTCCCGAATAGCGGGATCATTTTACGAGCAGTACTTC,CASSSRIAGSFYEQYF
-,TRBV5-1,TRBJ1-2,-,TGCGCCAGCAGCTTGGCCGGTGGTGAGAACTATGGCTACACCTTC,CASSLAGGENYGYTF